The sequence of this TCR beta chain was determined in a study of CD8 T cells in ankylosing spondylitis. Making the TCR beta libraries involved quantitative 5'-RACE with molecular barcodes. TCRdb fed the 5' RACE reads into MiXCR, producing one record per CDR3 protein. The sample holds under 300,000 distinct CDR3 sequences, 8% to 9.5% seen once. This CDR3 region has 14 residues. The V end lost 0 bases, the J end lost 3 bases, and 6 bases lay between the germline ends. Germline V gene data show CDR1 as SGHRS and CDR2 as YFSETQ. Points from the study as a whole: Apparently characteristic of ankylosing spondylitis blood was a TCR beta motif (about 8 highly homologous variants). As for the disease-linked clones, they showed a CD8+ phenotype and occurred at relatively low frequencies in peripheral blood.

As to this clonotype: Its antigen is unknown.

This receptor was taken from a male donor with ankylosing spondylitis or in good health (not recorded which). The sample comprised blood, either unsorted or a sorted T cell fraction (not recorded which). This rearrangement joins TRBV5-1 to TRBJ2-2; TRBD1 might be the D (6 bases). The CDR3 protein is CASSLEGDTGELFF. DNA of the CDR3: TGCGCCAGCAGCTTGGAGGGGGACACCGGGGAGCTGTTTTTT.